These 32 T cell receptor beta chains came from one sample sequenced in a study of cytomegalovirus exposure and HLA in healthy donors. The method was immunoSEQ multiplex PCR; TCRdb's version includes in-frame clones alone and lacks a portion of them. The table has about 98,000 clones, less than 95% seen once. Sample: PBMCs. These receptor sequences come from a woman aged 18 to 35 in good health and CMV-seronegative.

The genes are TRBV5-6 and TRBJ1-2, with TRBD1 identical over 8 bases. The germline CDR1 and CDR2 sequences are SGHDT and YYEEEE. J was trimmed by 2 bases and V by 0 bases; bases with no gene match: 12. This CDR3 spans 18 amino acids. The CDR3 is CASSLGVFKTGVNYGYTF. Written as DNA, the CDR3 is TGTGCCAGCAGCTTGGGGGTATTTAAGACAGGGGTAAACTATGGCTACACCTTC.

CDR3 loop: CASSPGGRVSYNEQFF. The CDR3 DNA sequence: TGTGCCAGCAGCCCTGGGGGCAGGGTCTCCTACAATGAGCAGTTCTTC. The genes are TRBV5-4 and TRBJ2-1, with TRBD1 as a possible D gene (6 bases). Germline CDR1 and CDR2: SGHNT and YYREEE (reference sequence). This CDR3 spans 16 amino acids. Trimming pared 4 bases from V and 0 bases from J, leaving 14 bases between.

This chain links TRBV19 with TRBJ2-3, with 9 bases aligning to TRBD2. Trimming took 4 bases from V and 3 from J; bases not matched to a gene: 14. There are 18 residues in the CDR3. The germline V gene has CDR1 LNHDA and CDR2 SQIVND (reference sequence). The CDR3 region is CASSTRLAASPFTDTQYF. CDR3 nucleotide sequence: TGTGCCAGTAGTACCCGACTAGCGGCAAGCCCATTTACAGATACGCAGTATTTT.

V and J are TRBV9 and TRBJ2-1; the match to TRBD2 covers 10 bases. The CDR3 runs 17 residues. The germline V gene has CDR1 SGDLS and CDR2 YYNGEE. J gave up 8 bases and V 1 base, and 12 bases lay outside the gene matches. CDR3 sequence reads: CASSVMPSGRAKYEQFF. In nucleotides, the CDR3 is TGTGCCAGCAGCGTAATGCCCAGCGGGAGGGCCAAGTATGAGCAGTTCTTC.

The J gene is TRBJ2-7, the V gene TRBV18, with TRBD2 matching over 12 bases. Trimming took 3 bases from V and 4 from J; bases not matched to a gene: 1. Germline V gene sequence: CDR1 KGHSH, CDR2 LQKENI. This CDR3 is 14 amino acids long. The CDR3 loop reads CASSPGTSGYEQYF. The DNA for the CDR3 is TGTGCCAGCTCACCCGGGACTAGCGGGTACGAGCAGTACTTC. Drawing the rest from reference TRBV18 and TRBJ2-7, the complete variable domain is NAGVMQNPRHLVRRRGQEARLRCSPMKGHSHVYWYRQLPEEGLKFMVYLQKENIIDESGMPKERFSAEFPKEGPSILRIQQVVRGDSAAYFCASSPGTSGYEQYFGPGTRLTVT.

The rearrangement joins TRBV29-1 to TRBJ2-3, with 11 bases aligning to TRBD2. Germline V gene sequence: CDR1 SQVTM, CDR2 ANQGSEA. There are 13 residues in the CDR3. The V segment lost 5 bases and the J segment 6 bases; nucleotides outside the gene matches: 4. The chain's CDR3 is CSVRLAGTDTQYF. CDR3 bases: TGCAGCGTTCGACTAGCGGGAACGGATACGCAGTATTTT.

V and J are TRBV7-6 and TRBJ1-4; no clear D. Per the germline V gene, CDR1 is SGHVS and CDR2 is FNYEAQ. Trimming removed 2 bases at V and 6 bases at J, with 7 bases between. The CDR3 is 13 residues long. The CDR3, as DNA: TGTGCCAGCAGCTTAAATCGGGATGAAAAACTGTTTTTT. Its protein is CASSLNRDEKLFF.

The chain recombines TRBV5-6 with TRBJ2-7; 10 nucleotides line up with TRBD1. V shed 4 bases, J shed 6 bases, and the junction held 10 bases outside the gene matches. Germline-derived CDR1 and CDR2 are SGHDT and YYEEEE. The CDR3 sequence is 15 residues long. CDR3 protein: CASSPLGTGASEQYF. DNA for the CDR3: TGTGCCAGCAGCCCCTTGGGGACAGGGGCCTCCGAGCAGTACTTC. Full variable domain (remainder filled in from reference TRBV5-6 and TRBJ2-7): DAGVTQSPTHLIKTRGQQVTLRCSPKSGHDTVSWYQQALGQGPQFIFQYYEEEERQRGNFPDRFSGHQFPNYSSELNVNALLLGDSALYLCASSPLGTGASEQYFGPGTRLTVT.

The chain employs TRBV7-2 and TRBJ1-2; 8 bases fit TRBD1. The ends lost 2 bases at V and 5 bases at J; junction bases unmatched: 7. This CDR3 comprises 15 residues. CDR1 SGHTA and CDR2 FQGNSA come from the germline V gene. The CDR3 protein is CASSLPRQGTYGYTF. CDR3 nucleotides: TGTGCCAGCAGCTTACCGCGACAGGGGACGTATGGCTACACCTTC. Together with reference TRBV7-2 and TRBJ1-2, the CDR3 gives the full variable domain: GAGVSQSPSNKVTEKGKDVELRCDPISGHTALYWYRQSLGQGLEFLIYFQGNSAPDKSGLPSDRFSAERTGGSVSTLTIQRTQQEDSAVYLCASSLPRQGTYGYTFGSGTRLTVV.

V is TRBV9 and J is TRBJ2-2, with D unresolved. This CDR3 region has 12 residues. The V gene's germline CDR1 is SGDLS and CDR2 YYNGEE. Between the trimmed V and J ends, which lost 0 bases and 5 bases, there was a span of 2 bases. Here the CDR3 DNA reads TGTGCCAGCAGCGTAGCTACCGGGGAGCTGTTTTTT. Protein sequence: CASSVATGELFF.

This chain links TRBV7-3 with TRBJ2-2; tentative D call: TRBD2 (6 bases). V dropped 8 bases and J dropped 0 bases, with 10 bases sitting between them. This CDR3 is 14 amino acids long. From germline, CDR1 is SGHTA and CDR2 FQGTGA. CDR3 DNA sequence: TGTGCCAGCGGGGGGAGGCCGAACACCGGGGAGCTGTTTTTT. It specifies CASGGRPNTGELFF.

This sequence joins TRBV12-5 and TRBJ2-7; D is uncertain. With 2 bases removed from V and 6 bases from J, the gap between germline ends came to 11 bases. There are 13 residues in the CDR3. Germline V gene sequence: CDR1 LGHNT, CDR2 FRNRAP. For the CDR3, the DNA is TGTGCTAGTGGTTTGACCACCTCGCGCGAGCAGTACTTC. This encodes CASGLTTSREQYF.

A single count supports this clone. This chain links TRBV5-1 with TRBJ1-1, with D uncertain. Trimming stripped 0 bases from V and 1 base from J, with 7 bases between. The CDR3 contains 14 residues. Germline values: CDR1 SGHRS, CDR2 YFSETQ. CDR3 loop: CASSLVRGNTEAFF. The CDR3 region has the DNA TGCGCCAGCAGCTTGGTTCGGGGGAACACTGAAGCTTTCTTT.

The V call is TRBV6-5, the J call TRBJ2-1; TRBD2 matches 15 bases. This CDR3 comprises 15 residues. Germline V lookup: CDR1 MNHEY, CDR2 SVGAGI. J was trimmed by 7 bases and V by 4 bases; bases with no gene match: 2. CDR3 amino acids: CASSFGTSGRNEQFF. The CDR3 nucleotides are TGTGCCAGCAGTTTTGGGACTAGCGGGAGGAATGAGCAGTTCTTC.

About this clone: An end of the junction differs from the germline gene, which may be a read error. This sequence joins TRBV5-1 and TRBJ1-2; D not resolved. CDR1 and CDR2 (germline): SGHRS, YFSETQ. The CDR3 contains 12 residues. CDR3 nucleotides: TGCGCCAGCAGCTTGGCCGGTCAGGCGACGGACTTC. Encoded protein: CASSLAGQATDF.

The CDR3 protein is CASSLGGELNYGYTF. The CDR3 coding sequence is TGTGCCAGCAGCTTAGGCGGGGAACTGAACTATGGCTACACCTTC. The rearrangement links TRBV7-9 to TRBJ1-2; unclear D gene. Germline V gene data show CDR1 as SEHNR and CDR2 as FQNEAQ (reference sequence). CDR3 length: 15 amino acids. Trimming cost V 1 base and J 2 bases, with 11 bases left between them.

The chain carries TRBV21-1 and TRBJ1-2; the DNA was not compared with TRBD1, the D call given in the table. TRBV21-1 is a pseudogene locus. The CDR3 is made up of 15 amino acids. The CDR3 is CASSKRGTGANGYTF. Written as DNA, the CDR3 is TGTGCCAGCAGCAAAAGAGGGACAGGGGCCAATGGCTACACCTTC.

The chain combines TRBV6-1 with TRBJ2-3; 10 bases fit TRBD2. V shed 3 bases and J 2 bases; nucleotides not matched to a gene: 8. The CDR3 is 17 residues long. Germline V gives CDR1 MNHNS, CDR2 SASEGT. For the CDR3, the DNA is TGTGCCAGCAGTGATTTCCAACTAGCGGGGTTCACAGATACGCAGTATTTT. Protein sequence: CASSDFQLAGFTDTQYF.

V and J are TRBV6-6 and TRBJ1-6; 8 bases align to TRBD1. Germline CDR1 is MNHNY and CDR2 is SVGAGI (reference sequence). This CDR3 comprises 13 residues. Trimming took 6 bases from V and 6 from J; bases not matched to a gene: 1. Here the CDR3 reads CASRGQGNSPLHF. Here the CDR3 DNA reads TGTGCCAGCAGAGGACAGGGTAATTCACCCCTCCACTTT.

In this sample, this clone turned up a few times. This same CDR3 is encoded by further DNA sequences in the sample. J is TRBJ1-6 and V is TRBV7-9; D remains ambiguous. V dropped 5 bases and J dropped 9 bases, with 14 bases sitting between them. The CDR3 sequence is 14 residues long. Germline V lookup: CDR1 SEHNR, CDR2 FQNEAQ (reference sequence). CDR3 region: CASSPTGVGSPLHF. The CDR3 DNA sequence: TGTGCCAGCAGCCCCACCGGGGTGGGTTCACCCCTCCACTTT.

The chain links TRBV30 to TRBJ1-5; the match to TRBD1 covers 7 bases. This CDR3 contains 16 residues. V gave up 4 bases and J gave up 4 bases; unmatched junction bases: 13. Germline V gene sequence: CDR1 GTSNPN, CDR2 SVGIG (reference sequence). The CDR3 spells CAWKPSEGGWNQPQHF. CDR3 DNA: TGTGCCTGGAAGCCCTCCGAAGGGGGCTGGAATCAGCCCCAGCATTTT.

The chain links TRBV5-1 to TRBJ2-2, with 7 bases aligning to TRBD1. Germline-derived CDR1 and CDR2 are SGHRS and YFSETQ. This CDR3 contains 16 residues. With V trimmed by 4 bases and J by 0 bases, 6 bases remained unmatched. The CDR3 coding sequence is TGCGCCAGCAGCCATTTGACAGGGTCGAACACCGGGGAGCTGTTTTTT. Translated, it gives CASSHLTGSNTGELFF.

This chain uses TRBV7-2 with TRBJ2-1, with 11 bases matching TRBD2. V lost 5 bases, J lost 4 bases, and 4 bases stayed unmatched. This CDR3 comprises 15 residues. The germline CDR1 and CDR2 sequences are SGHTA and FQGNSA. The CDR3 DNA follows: TGTGCCAGCAGCGTCGGGACTAGCGGTTACAATGAGCAGTTCTTC. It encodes CASSVGTSGYNEQFF. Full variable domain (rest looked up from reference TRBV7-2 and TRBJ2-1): GAGVSQSPSNKVTEKGKDVELRCDPISGHTALYWYRQSLGQGLEFLIYFQGNSAPDKSGLPSDRFSAERTGGSVSTLTIQRTQQEDSAVYLCASSVGTSGYNEQFFGPGTRLTVL.

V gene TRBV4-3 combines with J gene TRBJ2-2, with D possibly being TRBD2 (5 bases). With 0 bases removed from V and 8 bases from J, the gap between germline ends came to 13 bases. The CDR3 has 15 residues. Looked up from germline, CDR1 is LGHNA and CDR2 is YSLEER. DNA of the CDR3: TGCGCCAGCAGCCAAGAGGATAGGAGGTTTGGGGAGCTGTTTTTT. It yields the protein CASSQEDRRFGELFF.

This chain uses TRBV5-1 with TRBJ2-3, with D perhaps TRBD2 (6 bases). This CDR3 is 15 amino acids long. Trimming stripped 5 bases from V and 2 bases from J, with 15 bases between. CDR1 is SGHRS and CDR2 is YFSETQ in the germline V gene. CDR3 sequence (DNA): TGCGCCAGCAGTTGGGTAGCGGACCCCACAGATACGCAGTATTTT. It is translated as CASSWVADPTDTQYF.

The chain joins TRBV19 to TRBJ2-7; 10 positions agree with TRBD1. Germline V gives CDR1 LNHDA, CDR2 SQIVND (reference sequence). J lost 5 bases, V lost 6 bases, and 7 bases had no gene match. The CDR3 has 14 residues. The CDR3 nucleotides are TGTGCCAGTAGGAGGGGGGACAGGGGAAACGAGCAGTACTTC. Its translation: CASRRGDRGNEQYF.

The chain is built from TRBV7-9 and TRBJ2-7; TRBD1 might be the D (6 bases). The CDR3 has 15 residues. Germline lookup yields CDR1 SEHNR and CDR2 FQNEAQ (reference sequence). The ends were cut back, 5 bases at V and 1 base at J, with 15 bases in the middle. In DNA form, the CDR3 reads TGTGCCAGCAGCGGGCAATCAGGGGCTTCCTACGAGCAGTACTTC. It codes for CASSGQSGASYEQYF.

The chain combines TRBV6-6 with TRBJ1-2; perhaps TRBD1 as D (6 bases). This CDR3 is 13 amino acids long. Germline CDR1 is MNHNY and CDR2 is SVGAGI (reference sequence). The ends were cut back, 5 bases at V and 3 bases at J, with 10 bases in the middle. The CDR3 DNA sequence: TGTGCCAGCAGTACACAGGGAGACTATGGCTACACCTTC. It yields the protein CASSTQGDYGYTF.

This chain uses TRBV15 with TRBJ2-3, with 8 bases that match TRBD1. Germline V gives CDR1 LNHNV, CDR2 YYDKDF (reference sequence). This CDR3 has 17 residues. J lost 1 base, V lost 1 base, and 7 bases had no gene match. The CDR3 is CATSRGQGRMGTDTQYF. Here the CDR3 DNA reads TGTGCCACCAGCAGAGGACAGGGGAGGATGGGCACAGATACGCAGTATTTT.

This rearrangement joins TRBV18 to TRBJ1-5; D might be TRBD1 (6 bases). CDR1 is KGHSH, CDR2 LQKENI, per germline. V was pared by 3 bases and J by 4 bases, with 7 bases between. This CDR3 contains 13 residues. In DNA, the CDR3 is TGTGCCAGCTCACCGGGGACAAATCAGCCCCAGCATTTT. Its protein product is CASSPGTNQPQHF.

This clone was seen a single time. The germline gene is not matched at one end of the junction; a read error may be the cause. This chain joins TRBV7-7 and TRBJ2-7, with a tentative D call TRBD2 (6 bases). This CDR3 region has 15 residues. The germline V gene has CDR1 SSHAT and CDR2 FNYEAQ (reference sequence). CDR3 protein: CASSPTGEPWGEQYF. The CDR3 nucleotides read TGTGCTAGCAGCCCCACGGGGGAGCCCTGGGGGGAGCAGTACTTC.

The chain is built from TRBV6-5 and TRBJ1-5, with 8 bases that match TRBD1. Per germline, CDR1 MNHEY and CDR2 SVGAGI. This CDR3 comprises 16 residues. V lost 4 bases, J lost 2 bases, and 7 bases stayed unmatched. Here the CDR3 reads CASSSIGQGGNQPQHF. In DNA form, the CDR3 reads TGTGCCAGCAGTTCAATTGGACAGGGAGGCAATCAGCCCCAGCATTTT.